A single sample is the source of the 30 T cell receptor beta chains below, sequenced in a study of OX40 agonist ivuxolimab in advanced cancers. Libraries were prepared by immunoSEQ multiplex PCR; TCRdb keeps only in-frame clonotypes and omits some of them. The sample consists of 70,000 or so clones, around four fifths of them appearing once. The sample was CD4+ or CD8+ T cells sorted from blood, taken in a trial of the OX40 agonist ivuxolimab. These receptors were taken from an adult with an advanced solid tumor such as melanoma, head and neck, liver or kidney cancer.

Here the CDR3 DNA reads TGTGCCAGCAGCCCCGATATCGGCCAGGGAAAACTGTTTTTT. Its protein product is CASSPDIGQGKLFF. The chain uses TRBV6-5 and TRBJ1-4; possible D gene TRBD1, 5 bases. Trimming shortened V by 6 bases and J by 10 bases, and 18 bases separated the two germline ends. Germline assignment: CDR1 MNHEY and CDR2 SVGAGI. The CDR3 covers 14 residues.

V is TRBV5-1 and J is TRBJ1-1; 7 nucleotides agree with TRBD1. Germline V lookup: CDR1 SGHRS, CDR2 YFSETQ. CDR3 length equals 12 residues. V shed 8 bases, J shed 3 bases, and the junction held 4 bases outside the gene matches. The CDR3 spells CASRDSHTEAFF. DNA for the CDR3: TGCGCCAGTAGGGACAGTCACACTGAAGCTTTCTTT.

The chain couples TRBV7-9 to TRBJ1-4; D remains ambiguous. From germline, CDR1 is SEHNR and CDR2 FQNEAQ (reference sequence). Trimming cost V 2 bases and J 8 bases, with 9 bases left between them. This CDR3 region has 13 residues. The DNA of the CDR3 is TGTGCCAGCAGCTTAAGGACGGAGGAAAAACTGTTTTTT. Translated, it gives CASSLRTEEKLFF.

The chain has TRBV29-1 and TRBJ2-2, with 7 bases aligning to TRBD2. CDR1 is SQVTM, CDR2 ANQGSEA, per germline. The V gene end was trimmed by 7 bases and the J gene end by 2 bases; junction bases not matched to a gene: 7. This CDR3 comprises 14 residues. The CDR3 coding sequence is TGCAGCGCCCTGCGGGAGCTTAACACCGGGGAGCTGTTTTTT. Its translation: CSALRELNTGELFF.

This chain links TRBV7-9 with TRBJ1-4, with 7 bases fitting TRBD1. Trimming took 3 bases from V and 4 from J; bases not matched to a gene: 5. The V gene's germline CDR1 is SEHNR and CDR2 FQNEAQ (reference sequence). The CDR3 loop spans 15 amino acids. The CDR3 DNA is TGTGCCAGCAGCTTGGTGACAGGGAATAATGAAAAACTGTTTTTT. Translating gives CASSLVTGNNEKLFF.

The V gene is TRBV11-2, the J gene TRBJ2-1; TRBD1 matches at 10 bases. Germline lookup yields CDR1 SGHAT and CDR2 FQNNGV. V lost 8 bases to trimming and J lost 0 bases; unmatched junction nucleotides: 4. The CDR3 contains 15 residues. The CDR3 DNA follows: TGTGCCAGCCAGCGGGACAGGGGCTCCTACAATGAGCAGTTCTTC. Translating gives CASQRDRGSYNEQFF.

The CDR3 sequence: CAWSSKGFNSPLHF. CDR3 sequence (DNA): TGTGCCTGGAGTTCCAAGGGCTTCAATTCACCCCTCCACTTT. This rearrangement joins TRBV30 to TRBJ1-6; D ambiguous. The CDR3 is made up of 14 amino acids. V was trimmed by 2 bases and J by 7 bases, leaving 12 bases between them. Germline-derived CDR1 and CDR2 are GTSNPN and SVGIG (reference sequence).

This chain uses TRBV7-3 with TRBJ1-1; D ambiguous. In germline, CDR1 is SGHTA, CDR2 FQGTGA. V was clipped by 8 bases and J by 2 bases, with 18 bases between them. This CDR3 spans 15 amino acids. The CDR3 region is CASHLRPALNTEAFF. Here the CDR3 DNA reads TGTGCCAGCCACTTACGACCTGCTTTAAACACTGAAGCTTTCTTT. The whole variable domain, remainder taken from reference TRBV7-3 and TRBJ1-1, is GAGVSQTPSNKVTEKGKYVELRCDPISGHTALYWYRQSLGQGPEFLIYFQGTGAADDSGLPNDRFFAVRPEGSVSTLKIQRTERGDSAVYLCASHLRPALNTEAFFGQGTRLTVV.

The rearrangement joins TRBV11-2 to TRBJ1-6; 7 nucleotides agree with TRBD1. Germline values: CDR1 SGHAT, CDR2 FQNNGV. The CDR3 totals 14 residues. The junction had 7 bases not matched to a gene; V was cut back by 5 bases and J by 9 bases. In nucleotides, the CDR3 is TGTGCCAGCAGCGCCGACAGGGTCGGTTCACCCCTCCACTTT. This gives the protein CASSADRVGSPLHF.

Only one count was recorded for this clone. V usage is TRBV19 and J usage is TRBJ1-4; 8 bases are shared with TRBD1. CDR1 and CDR2 (germline): LNHDA, SQIVND (reference sequence). V shed 7 bases and J 4 bases; nucleotides not matched to a gene: 2. This CDR3 comprises 13 residues. DNA for the CDR3: TGTGCCAGTATGGGACAGGTTAATGAAAAACTGTTTTTT. This sequence encodes CASMGQVNEKLFF.

J is TRBJ2-7 and V is TRBV18; weak D call: TRBD2 (6 bases). This CDR3 is built from 15 residues. Germline V gene sequence: CDR1 KGHSH, CDR2 LQKENI. Trimming cost V 3 bases and J 6 bases, with 18 bases left between them. The CDR3 bases are TGTGCCAGCTCACCCCGGGACGGGGGAATGGCCGAGCAGTACTTC. Translated: CASSPRDGGMAEQYF.

This sequence joins TRBV11-3 and TRBJ2-2; 7 nucleotides match TRBD1. Germline CDR1 and CDR2: SGHNT and YENEEA. With V trimmed by 4 bases and J by 4 bases, 9 bases remained unmatched. This CDR3 is built from 16 residues. CDR3 sequence reads: CASSSTTGRFTGELFF. CDR3 DNA sequence: TGTGCCAGCAGCTCTACGACAGGGAGATTCACCGGGGAGCTGTTTTTT.

This chain links TRBV30 with TRBJ1-2; D remains ambiguous. V lost 0 bases to trimming and J lost 8 bases, with 10 bases between them. Germline V gene data show CDR1 as GTSNPN and CDR2 as SVGIG (reference sequence). CDR3 size: 12 residues. The DNA of the CDR3 is TGTGCCTGGAGTGTACGAGGGTACGGCTACACCTTC. Residues: CAWSVRGYGYTF.

A few counts support this clone. CDR3 amino acids: CASSQVEDRGLGAFF. The CDR3 coding sequence is TGTGCCAGCAGCCAAGTGGAGGACAGGGGGCTTGGAGCTTTCTTT. The V call is TRBV4-2, the J call TRBJ1-1; TRBD1 matches at 11 bases. In germline, CDR1 is LGHNA, CDR2 YNFKEQ. Trimming took 1 base from V and 10 from J; bases not matched to a gene: 8. CDR3 length: 15 residues.

V is TRBV6-5 and J is TRBJ1-1; 8 bases are a match to TRBD1. J lost 1 base, V lost 6 bases, and 7 bases had no gene match. The CDR3 length is 15 residues. Per the germline V gene, CDR1 is MNHEY and CDR2 is SVGAGI. CDR3 sequence: CASSQTDRGNTEAFF. The CDR3 DNA is TGTGCCAGCAGCCAAACCGACAGGGGGAACACTGAAGCTTTCTTT.

This chain links TRBV11-2 with TRBJ2-7; D may be TRBD1 or TRBD2 (5 bases each). The V gene lost 4 bases and the J gene lost 0 bases, with 13 bases spanning the gap. Germline assignment: CDR1 SGHAT and CDR2 FQNNGV. The CDR3 sequence is 15 residues long. In nucleotides, the CDR3 is TGTGCCAGCAGCTCACCACGGGACGCCTCCTACGAGCAGTACTTC. It specifies CASSSPRDASYEQYF.

For the CDR3, the DNA is TGTGCCAGCAGTTCCTCTAACTATGGCTACACCTTC. Protein product: CASSSSNYGYTF. The chain has TRBV28 and TRBJ1-2; D ambiguous. Trimming took 4 bases from V and 0 from J, leaving 3 bases between them. This CDR3 is built from 12 residues. Germline V lookup: CDR1 MDHEN, CDR2 SYDVKM.

V usage is TRBV4-2 and J usage is TRBJ1-1; D gene unclear. This CDR3 is built from 16 residues. V lost 0 bases to trimming and J lost 3 bases, with 14 bases between them. The germline V gene has CDR1 LGHNA and CDR2 YNFKEQ. CDR3 coding DNA: TGTGCCAGCAGCCAAGATTTGAAGGGCCGAGACACTGAAGCTTTCTTT. Protein: CASSQDLKGRDTEAFF.

The chain carries TRBV9 and TRBJ1-2; 10 bases fit TRBD1. The CDR3 is made up of 13 amino acids. The trim removed 5 bases at V and 8 bases at J, leaving 6 bases unmatched. Per germline, CDR1 SGDLS and CDR2 YYNGEE. The CDR3 protein is CASSDRDRGGYTF. The CDR3 region has the DNA TGTGCCAGCAGTGACCGGGACAGGGGAGGCTACACCTTC.

The chain joins TRBV28 to TRBJ2-2; 10 positions agree with TRBD2. The CDR3 contains 17 residues. In germline, CDR1 is MDHEN, CDR2 SYDVKM. Trimming removed 6 bases from V and 8 bases from J; junction bases left unmatched: 15. The chain's CDR3 is CASSQLLAGKIRGELFF. The CDR3 coding sequence is TGTGCCAGCAGCCAATTACTAGCGGGAAAGATACGAGGGGAGCTGTTTTTT.

Only one count was recorded for this clone. The chain carries TRBV4-1 and TRBJ2-3, with D tentatively TRBD1 or TRBD2 (5 bases each). Germline assignment: CDR1 MGHRA and CDR2 YSYEKL. The CDR3 extends over 14 amino acids. V lost 4 bases and J 1 base, leaving 9 bases between the germline ends. The CDR3 here is CASSLGGRTDTQYF. In DNA form, the CDR3 reads TGCGCCAGCAGCCTTGGGGGACGCACAGATACGCAGTATTTT.

The chain combines TRBV9 with TRBJ2-1; TRBD1 might be the D (7 bases). V shed 5 bases and J shed 6 bases, with 15 bases lying between them. The CDR3 runs 14 residues. Germline CDR1 is SGDLS and CDR2 is YYNGEE. CDR3 nucleotide sequence: TGTGCCAGCAGTCGAGGAGGGGGCGTCAATGAGCAGTTCTTC. This gives the protein CASSRGGGVNEQFF.

This clone was seen a single time. The chain joins TRBV28 to TRBJ2-7, with D unclear. Germline loops: CDR1 MDHEN, CDR2 SYDVKM. The CDR3 sequence is 15 residues long. The ends were cut back, 5 bases at V and 3 bases at J, with 17 bases in the middle. The CDR3 sequence is CASSPSEFGRYEQYF. The CDR3 bases are TGTGCCAGCAGTCCGTCGGAGTTTGGCCGCTACGAGCAGTACTTC.

The chain links TRBV7-9 to TRBJ2-7; D perhaps matches TRBD2 (5 bases). Germline V gives CDR1 SEHNR, CDR2 FQNEAQ (reference sequence). This CDR3 region has 15 residues. The germline V and J ends were trimmed by 0 bases and 1 base, with 10 bases remaining between them. For the CDR3, the DNA is TGTGCCAGCAGCTTAGCGGGAGACGGATCCTACGAGCAGTACTTC. Translating it yields CASSLAGDGSYEQYF.

On this clone itself: The sample contains more than one DNA sequence encoding this CDR3. This chain joins TRBV5-4 and TRBJ1-5, with D possibly matching TRBD1 (5 bases). Germline CDR1 SGHNT, CDR2 YYREEE (reference sequence). The CDR3 has 14 amino acids. The V end lost 0 bases, the J end lost 1 base, and 5 bases lay between the germline ends. The CDR3 DNA reads as TGTGCCAGCAGCTTGGAGGGGAGCAATCAGCCCCAGCATTTT. Its translation is CASSLEGSNQPQHF.

The rearrangement joins TRBV7-9 to TRBJ2-3; D gene uncertain. The germline V gene encodes CDR1 SEHNR and CDR2 FQNEAQ (reference sequence). The CDR3 is 13 amino acids. Trimming removed 3 bases at V and 2 bases at J, with 6 bases between. The CDR3 is CASSFTTTDTQYF. The CDR3 nucleotides are TGTGCCAGCAGCTTCACTACCACAGATACGCAGTATTTT.

V usage is TRBV27 and J usage is TRBJ2-2; no definite D call. The CDR3 has 15 residues. With 2 bases removed from V and 4 bases from J, the gap between germline ends came to 11 bases. CDR1 MNHEY and CDR2 SMNVEV come from the germline V gene (reference sequence). The CDR3 DNA is TGTGCCAGCAGTTTAAGGGTCTATCCCACCGGGGAGCTGTTTTTT. Translated, it gives CASSLRVYPTGELFF.

V and J are TRBV27 and TRBJ1-1; 8 bases are a match to TRBD1. The germline V gene has CDR1 MNHEY and CDR2 SMNVEV (reference sequence). After removal of 4 bases from V and 4 bases from J, the junction contained 8 bases not matched to a gene. CDR3 length: 15 amino acids. DNA of the CDR3: TGTGCCAGCAGTTCGCGACAGGGGATAGTCACTGAAGCTTTCTTT. As protein: CASSSRQGIVTEAFF.

The rearrangement uses TRBV6-1 and TRBJ1-1; D perhaps matches TRBD1 (5 bases). The germline V gene has CDR1 MNHNS and CDR2 SASEGT. Trimming removed 2 bases from V and 1 base from J, with 11 bases in between. The CDR3 runs to 15 residues. The CDR3 is CASSERGAGNTEAFF. The CDR3 DNA is TGTGCCAGCAGTGAAAGGGGCGCCGGGAACACTGAAGCTTTCTTT.

The rearrangement links TRBV7-9 to TRBJ2-7, with D uncertain. Between the trimmed V and J ends, which lost 5 bases and 5 bases, there was a span of 16 bases. In germline, CDR1 is SEHNR, CDR2 FQNEAQ (reference sequence). The CDR3 runs to 14 residues. The CDR3 protein is CASSPLWVSNEQYF. The DNA for the CDR3 is TGTGCCAGCAGCCCCCTTTGGGTTAGCAACGAGCAGTACTTC.